This T cell receptor beta chain is from a study of T cell responses to AZD1222 COVID-19 vaccine (dated by TCRdb to the early 2020s). At the level of the whole study: TCR sequencing was performed for roughly 250 trial participants, of whom around 200 were given two doses of AZD1222 and around 25 were given two doses of MenACWY control vaccine. Trial participants were enrolled into age subgroups of 18-55, 56-69 and 70-plus years, which contained around 150, 28 and 57 TCR-sequenced participants, respectively. What the work shows at the level of the full study, not this receptor alone: A significant rise in spike-specific TCR breadth and depth was observed after two AZD1222 doses relative to day 0 and relative to MenACWY recipients. Conclusions about previously exposed vaccinees are limited because only five or six AZD1222 recipients were SARS-CoV-2 seropositive at baseline. The 56-69-year group was small, and its depth increase did not reach significance, likely because of low power. CD4 TCRs associated with the vaccine covered the entire spike protein, and the dominant responses were in regions 160-218 and 743-854. No day 14 peak-response samples were available, so repertoires were characterized only after the peak T cell response. Participants were mostly white British, with more females than males. The authors suggested clonal diversity may have been underestimated. Reportedly, close to half of the unique spike-specific TCRs recognized epitopes lying outside the regions that are mutated in the B.1.351 and B.1.1.7 variants.

This sample's time point label indicates: baseline before first vaccination. Taken with the paper, the label for treatment or condition translates to: meningococcal conjugate vaccine given as trial control. Vaccinee samples came from UK trials COV001 and COV002, including a single-blind randomized controlled phase 2/3 trial of AZD1222 (ChAdOx1 nCoV-19) in healthy adults. For TCRbeta chain sequencing, PBMC samples were collected from trial participants at day 0 and at day 28 after the second dose. The germline V gene gives CDR1 as SGHRS and CDR2 as YFSETQ. The CDR3 numbers 14 residues from cysteine through phenylalanine. The CDR3 DNA has 42 bases and is translated from base 1. Between the V and J ends, shortened by 4 bases and 5 bases respectively, the junction contains 16 bases. The CDR3 regions of human TCRbeta chains were analyzed by immunosequencing. Concerning the study's data processing: Repertoire TCRs were checked for matches against a reference library of SARS-CoV-2-specific TCRs that had been generated using the MIRA antigen-specificity platform. Breadth was defined as the fraction of unique TCRs that were SARS-CoV-2-associated. Depth was defined as the fraction of total T cells that were SARS-CoV-2-associated. Using the MIRA data, every spike-specific TCR was mapped to the spike region that the TCR reacted to and assigned to either a CD4 or a CD8 class. Log10-transformed breadth and depth values were compared by one-way ANOVA with Sidak's multiple comparisons tests. TCRdb holds this immuneACCESS table with in-frame rearrangements only. Some clones are missing; in checked studies, unresolved V genes explain under half, and the rest has no known cause. V, J and clone size derive from that table, while D and trimming were established from the DNA sequence. Across this sample there are more than 95,000 clones, with 90% seen only once. Around 4.5% of the sample belongs to the ten largest clones.

A note on this clone: Its antigen target is currently unknown. Base qualities are not at hand, and no much larger clone is one base apart.

The sequence was collected from an adult in good health. The chain is encoded by TRBV5-1 joined to TRBJ2-7; the D match is possibly TRBD1 or TRBD2, with 6 bases aligned in each. The sample here was peripheral blood, taken on day 0 of MenACWY control vaccination. The DNA reads as follows: TGCGCCAGCAGCCCGGAGTCGGGGGCACACGAGCAGTACTTC. It encodes CASSPESGAHEQYF.